The entry below gives a single TCR beta chain sequence along with its context. CDR1 is MNHNS, CDR2 SASEGT, per germline. J gave up 14 bases and V 3 bases, and 17 bases lay outside the gene matches. The CDR3 is 15 residues long. Using a J-beta primer mix together with a sample-barcoded 5' primer, a second PCR was run for about 6 to 11 cycles. A template-switch adaptor that had 12 random nucleotides put a tag on each cDNA molecule. TCRdb reprocessed the 5' RACE reads via MiXCR and lists one record per CDR3 protein. In the table there are 700,000 to 900,000 distinct CDR3 sequences, about 53% of which are singletons. This record comes from a study of blood T cells in healthy people across ages.

The sequence came from a man older than 75 in good health. The V gene is TRBV6-1, the J gene TRBJ2-3, with TRBD2 matching over 7 bases. Sequencing was performed on blood. The CDR3 bases are TGTGCCAGCAGTGACCCCGCTAGCGGAGGGAGATACGCGTATTTT. Protein: CASSDPASGGRYAYF.